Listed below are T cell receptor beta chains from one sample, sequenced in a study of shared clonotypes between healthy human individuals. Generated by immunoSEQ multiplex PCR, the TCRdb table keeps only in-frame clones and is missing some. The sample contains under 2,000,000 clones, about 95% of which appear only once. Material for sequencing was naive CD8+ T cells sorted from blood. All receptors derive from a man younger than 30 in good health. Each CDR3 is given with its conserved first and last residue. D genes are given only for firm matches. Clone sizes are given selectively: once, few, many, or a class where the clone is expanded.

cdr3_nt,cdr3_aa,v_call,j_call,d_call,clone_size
TGCGCCAGCCAAGATTTTCAGGGGGTAGGCGAGCAGTACTTC,CASQDFQGVGEQYF,TRBV5-1,TRBJ2-7,TRBD1,NA
TGCAGCGCACACAAGACAGGGGACTATGGCTACACCTTC,CSAHKTGDYGYTF,TRBV29-1,TRBJ1-2,TRBD1,NA
TGTGCCAGCAGCTTAGGCGAAGGGCGAGCCAAAGAGACCCAGTACTTC,CASSLGEGRAKETQYF,TRBV7-9,TRBJ2-5,NA,NA
TGTGCCAGCAGCCCGGGACAGAGCTACGAGCAGTACTTC,CASSPGQSYEQYF,TRBV14,TRBJ2-7,TRBD1,NA
TGTGCCAGCAGTTACCCTGACAGCTCCTACGAGCAGTACTTC,CASSYPDSSYEQYF,TRBV6-6,TRBJ2-7,NA,NA
TGTGCCAGCAGCTTGGAGGGCCTCCAAGAGACCCAGTACTTC,CASSLEGLQETQYF,TRBV5-6,TRBJ2-5,NA,NA
TGTGCCAGCAGCTCTAGCGGGAGGGCCTACAATGAGCAGTTCTTC,CASSSSGRAYNEQFF,TRBV7-9,TRBJ2-1,TRBD2,once
TGTGCCAGCAGCTTAGGCCCAGGGGTCTCCTACGAGCAGTACTTC,CASSLGPGVSYEQYF,TRBV11-2,TRBJ2-7,NA,NA
TGTGCCAGCAGCCCGAAAAGTATGGGACAACCCTACGAGCAGTACTTC,CASSPKSMGQPYEQYF,TRBV7-9,TRBJ2-7,NA,NA
TGCGCCAGCAGCCAGACCCTAGCGGGAGATTTAGAGTTCTTC,CASSQTLAGDLEFF,TRBV4-3,TRBJ2-1,TRBD2,NA
TGTGCCAGCAGCCAAGTGGCCCACAACTACGAGCAGTACTTC,CASSQVAHNYEQYF,TRBV14,TRBJ2-7,NA,NA
TGTGCCAGCAGTGCGAGCGGGGAGGGGAATGAGCAGTTCTTC,CASSASGEGNEQFF,TRBV6-1,TRBJ2-1,TRBD2,NA
TGTGCCTGGAGCGCCATTGTGGGGGAGGAAGCTTTCTTT,CAWSAIVGEEAFF,TRBV30,TRBJ1-1,NA,NA
TGTGCCTGGACGGAGACTAGCGGGAGCGACGAGCAGTACTTC,CAWTETSGSDEQYF,TRBV30,TRBJ2-7,TRBD2,NA
TGTGCCAGCAGGGCTGGGACCTCCTACGAGCAGTACTTC,CASRAGTSYEQYF,TRBV11-2,TRBJ2-7,NA,NA
TGTGCCAGCATCGACGGGGGCAGACCCTCTGGGGCCAACGTCCTGACTTTC,CASIDGGRPSGANVLTF,TRBV2,TRBJ2-6,NA,NA
TGTGCCAGCAGCTTGGCCGGACAGGGGGGCTCCTACAATGAGCAGTTCTTC,CASSLAGQGGSYNEQFF,TRBV5-4,TRBJ2-1,TRBD1,NA
TGTGCCAGCAGTGTCCCTGGCGACACTGAAGCTTTCTTT,CASSVPGDTEAFF,TRBV2,TRBJ1-1,NA,NA
TGCAGCGCCGCCCCTAGTGGGACCGAGCAGTACTTC,CSAAPSGTEQYF,TRBV29-1,TRBJ2-7,NA,NA
TGTGCCAGCAGTTACAGGGGTGAGAATTCACCCCTCCACTTT,CASSYRGENSPLHF,TRBV6-5,TRBJ1-6,NA,NA
TGTGCCAGCAGTAAGACTAGCGGAGGCGACAATGAGCAGTTCTTC,CASSKTSGGDNEQFF,TRBV27,TRBJ2-1,TRBD2,once
TGCGCCAGCAGCCCCGACAGGGGGCCACCCTACGAGCAGTACTTC,CASSPDRGPPYEQYF,TRBV5-1,TRBJ2-7,TRBD1,NA
TGTGCCAGCAGCCCGACTAGCGGGGGCACCGGGGAGCTGTTTTTT,CASSPTSGGTGELFF,TRBV7-2,TRBJ2-2,TRBD2,NA
TGTGCCAGCAGAATAGCGGGAGGGGCTTACGAGCAGTACTTC,CASRIAGGAYEQYF,TRBV27,TRBJ2-7,TRBD2,once
TGTGCCAGCAGCTCTCCGGGACAGCTCTACGAGCAGTACTTC,CASSSPGQLYEQYF,TRBV7-9,TRBJ2-7,TRBD1,NA
TGTGCCAGCAGCCAAACCTTAAGCTCCTACAATGAGCAGTTCTTC,CASSQTLSSYNEQFF,TRBV7-2,TRBJ2-1,NA,once
TGTGCCAGCAGCGTTTTAGGGAACTATGGCTACACCTTC,CASSVLGNYGYTF,TRBV9,TRBJ1-2,NA,NA
TGTGCCAGCAGTTTCCCGCGGGGGGGCATATTCCAAGAGACCCAGTACTTC,CASSFPRGGIFQETQYF,TRBV27,TRBJ2-5,TRBD2,NA
TGCGCCAGCATTCTCTCCCCTTTGACAGCCTACGAGCAGTACTTC,CASILSPLTAYEQYF,TRBV10-2,TRBJ2-7,NA,NA
TGTGCCAGTAGCTATACAGATGAAGCGGGACTAGCGGGGACAGATACGCAGTATTTT,CASSYTDEAGLAGTDTQYF,TRBV19,TRBJ2-3,TRBD2,NA
TGTGCCAGCAGCCTAGCGGGGCTCTCCTACGAGCAGTACTTC,CASSLAGLSYEQYF,TRBV28,TRBJ2-7,TRBD2,NA
TGTGCCTGGAGTGTACTAGCGGGAGGGGATACGCAGTATTTT,CAWSVLAGGDTQYF,TRBV30,TRBJ2-3,TRBD2,NA
TGTGCCAGCAGCGCCCTAGCCAAAAACATTCAGTACTTC,CASSALAKNIQYF,TRBV5-6,TRBJ2-4,NA,once
TGTGCCAGCAGTTACGGACAAGGGACCTACGAGCAGTACTTC,CASSYGQGTYEQYF,TRBV28,TRBJ2-7,NA,NA
TGTGCCAGCAGCTTTTCGACAGGGGAGGCCAAAAACATTCAGTACTTC,CASSFSTGEAKNIQYF,TRBV7-9,TRBJ2-4,TRBD1,NA
TGCGCCAGCGGGGACAGAGCCTACAATGAGCAGTTCTTC,CASGDRAYNEQFF,TRBV5-1,TRBJ2-1,TRBD1,NA
TGTGCCAGCAGTTACTCGATAGGACTATCCTACAATGAGCAGTTCTTC,CASSYSIGLSYNEQFF,TRBV6-5,TRBJ2-1,NA,NA